This TCR beta chain is from a study of cytomegalovirus exposure and HLA in healthy donors. Germline CDR1 is MNHEY and CDR2 is SMNVEV (reference sequence). V lost 5 bases to trimming and J lost 4 bases, with 13 bases between them. This CDR3 is 14 amino acids long. Turning to this clone: The antigen remains unidentified.

The PCR had 60 Vbeta and 13 Jbeta primers. The protocol was immunoSEQ multiplex PCR, while the TCRdb copy is restricted to in-frame clones and leaves out a portion. The table lists 100,000 to 150,000 clones, roughly 82% of them singletons. Points from the study as a whole: Several of the most significant clusters were apparently associated with common viral pathogens in a later analysis. With later analysis, a missense DCLRE1C variant became linked to TCR beta V- and J-gene trimming.

The receptor comes from a woman aged 18-29 years in good health and CMV-seronegative. Sequencing was carried out using PBMCs. The gene calls are TRBV27 and TRBJ2-3, with TRBD1 as a possible D gene (6 bases). DNA for the CDR3: TGTGCCAGCAGTCCCGTCAGGGGTGCAGATACGCAGTATTTT. Protein product: CASSPVRGADTQYF.